Listed below are T cell receptor beta chains from one sample, sequenced in a study of OX40 agonist ivuxolimab in advanced cancers. The method was immunoSEQ multiplex PCR; TCRdb's version includes in-frame clones alone and lacks a portion of them. The profile shows 98,000 or so clones, roughly 91% of them singletons. The source was CD4+ or CD8+ T cells sorted from blood, collected in a trial of the OX40 agonist ivuxolimab. All receptors come from an adult with an advanced solid tumor such as melanoma, head and neck, liver or kidney cancer. CDR3s include the opening cysteine and the closing phenylalanine or tryptophan. A D gene is named only where the DNA matches it firmly. Clone size appears in some rows only: once, few, many, or a class for an expanded clone.

J gene | D gene | V gene | clone size | CDR3 DNA | CDR3 protein
TRBJ2-5 | NA | TRBV4-3 | few | TGCGCCAGCAGCCAAGCAAGGGGCAGGGAGACCCAGTACTTC | CASSQARGRETQYF
TRBJ2-7 | TRBD2 | TRBV2 | NA | TGTGCCAGCAGGGGACTAGCGGGAGGGCCTGGGTTATACGAGCAGTACTTC | CASRGLAGGPGLYEQYF
TRBJ2-1 | TRBD2 | TRBV2 | NA | TGTGCCAGCCTTAGCGGGAGGGGAAACAATGAGCAGTTCTTC | CASLSGRGNNEQFF
TRBJ2-7 | TRBD1 | TRBV11-3 | NA | TGTGCCAGCAGCTCAAACCTACAGGGGACGGAGCAGTACTTC | CASSSNLQGTEQYF
TRBJ1-5 | TRBD1 | TRBV2 | NA | TGTGCCAGCAGTGATCGGACAGGGGGAAATCAGCCCCAGCATTTT | CASSDRTGGNQPQHF
TRBJ2-4 | NA | TRBV28 | NA | TGTGCCAGCAAAGGGGGTGGGGTAGCCAAAAACATTCAGTACTTC | CASKGGGVAKNIQYF
TRBJ1-1 | TRBD1 | TRBV5-6 | NA | TGTGCCAGCAGCTTGGACATACAGGGGAGGACTGAAGCTTTCTTT | CASSLDIQGRTEAFF
TRBJ1-2 | TRBD1 | TRBV7-9 | NA | TGTGCCAGCGCTACTTCGGACAGGTCCTATGGCTACACCTTC | CASATSDRSYGYTF
TRBJ2-5 | TRBD2 | TRBV11-2 | NA | TGTGCCAGCAGCCTTCAAGCGGGAGGAGTCCTGCAAGAGACCCAGTACTTC | CASSLQAGGVLQETQYF
TRBJ2-7 | TRBD2 | TRBV19 | NA | TGTGCCAGTAGTGACCTGCGGGGGTACGAGCAGTACTTC | CASSDLRGYEQYF
TRBJ2-1 | TRBD2 | TRBV10-3 | NA | TGTGCCATCAGTGAAAACTATGGCGGGAGGGCCAGGAATGAGCAGTTCTTC | CAISENYGGRARNEQFF
TRBJ1-2 | NA | TRBV28 | NA | TGTGCCAGCAGTTCTACGCTCGGGAATTACTATGGCTACACCTTC | CASSSTLGNYYGYTF
TRBJ1-3 | NA | TRBV19 | NA | TGTGCCAGTAGCAAGACAGCACACTCTGGAAACACCATATATTTT | CASSKTAHSGNTIYF
TRBJ1-1 | TRBD1 | TRBV30 | NA | TGTGCCTGGGGACAGGGTGTCCCTGAAGCTTTCTTT | CAWGQGVPEAFF